A selection of T cell receptor beta chains follows, all from one sample in a study of CD8 T cells in ankylosing spondylitis. MiXCR, applied by TCRdb to the 5' RACE reads, yields one record per CDR3 protein. The sample includes hundreds of thousands of distinct CDR3 sequences, about 13% of them seen just once. Sequencing used blood, either unsorted or a sorted T cell fraction (not recorded which). The origin of the receptors is a male donor with ankylosing spondylitis. Each CDR3 is given with its conserved first and last residue. A D gene is named only where the DNA matches it firmly. Part of the rows lack a size; the others show once, few, many or a class for expanded clones.

d_call	j_call	clone_size	v_call	cdr3_nt	cdr3_aa
.	TRBJ2-1	.	TRBV4-1	TGCGCCAGCAGCATAGGGACGGCTGGGAATGAGCAGTTCTTC	CASSIGTAGNEQFF
.	TRBJ1-1	.	TRBV4-2	TGTGCCAGCAGCCAAGGGCTAGGTGACACTGAAGCTTTCTTT	CASSQGLGDTEAFF
.	TRBJ2-1	few	TRBV3-1	TGTGCCAGCAGCCAAGGACTCTGGTCGCACAATGAGCAGTTCTTC	CASSQGLWSHNEQFF
TRBD2	TRBJ2-1	many	TRBV3-1	TGTGCCAGCAGCCTTGCCCAGACTAGCCAATACGAGCAGTTCTTC	CASSLAQTSQYEQFF
.	TRBJ2-4	few	TRBV18	TGTGCCAGCTCACCAGGGCGCAAAAACATTCAGTACTTC	CASSPGRKNIQYF
TRBD2	TRBJ2-7	.	TRBV20-1	TGCAGTGCTAGAGAGTGGCTAGCGGGAGACTACGAGCAGCACTTC	CSAREWLAGDYEQHF
.	TRBJ1-1	few	TRBV5-6	TGTGCCAGCAGGGCAGGGTTATATCTTCCCATGAACACTGAAGCTTTCTTT	CASRAGLYLPMNTEAFF
.	TRBJ2-2	.	TRBV11-3	TGTGCCAGCAGCCCACCAGGGGCTAGCGGCACCGGGGAGCTGTTTTTT	CASSPPGASGTGELFF
.	TRBJ2-4	.	TRBV7-2	TGTGCCAGCAGCTTAAGGCACGGGAGAGGATTAAACATTCAGTACTTC	CASSLRHGRGLNIQYF
TRBD1	TRBJ2-1	.	TRBV15	TGTGCCACCAGCAGAGAAGTATCCAGGGGGATGAAGCAGTTCTTC	CATSREVSRGMKQFF
.	TRBJ1-5	.	TRBV19	TGTGCCAGTAGTATAAGCAGGGTCGATCAGCCCCAGCATTTT	CASSISRVDQPQHF
TRBD2	TRBJ2-5	few	TRBV29-1	TGCAGCTCTGAGTGGGAGGGGACCCAGTACTTC	CSSEWEGTQYF
.	TRBJ2-2	few	TRBV7-9	TGTGCCAGCTCCGGTGGCGCGGCGAACACCGGGGAGCTGTTTTTT	CASSGGAANTGELFF
.	TRBJ2-1	.	TRBV5-1	TGCGCCAGCACCGGAATTAACGCAGGGACGGTCCGCTTGTTCTTC	CASTGINAGTVRLFF
TRBD1	TRBJ2-1	few	TRBV7-9	TGTGCCAGCAGCACAGACAGGGTCGCCTACAATGAGCAGTTCTTC	CASSTDRVAYNEQFF
.	TRBJ1-2	many	TRBV24-1	TGTGCCACCCAACAGGGACTTGGATATGGCTACACCTTC	CATQQGLGYGYTF
TRBD1	TRBJ1-2	.	TRBV12-3/TRBV12-4	TGTGCCAGCAGTTTAGTAGGGGGCGGCGATGGCTACACCTTC	CASSLVGGGDGYTF
TRBD1	TRBJ2-2	.	TRBV5-5	TGTGCCAGCAGCCCCCGGGACAGGGGGTTTACCGGGGAGCTGTTTTTT	CASSPRDRGFTGELFF
.	TRBJ1-5	few	TRBV5-5	TGTGCCAGCAGCATCAGGGTGGGTCAGCCCCAGCATTTT	CASSIRVGQPQHF
TRBD2	TRBJ2-1	.	TRBV4-2	TGTGCCAGCAGCCAACGGACTAGCGGGGTTTACAATGAGCAGTTCTTC	CASSQRTSGVYNEQFF
TRBD1	TRBJ1-1	many	TRBV12-3/TRBV12-4	TGTGCCAGCAGCCGACGACAGGGGCCCAAGAACACTGAAGCTTTCTTT	CASSRRQGPKNTEAFF
TRBD2	TRBJ2-3	many	TRBV4-1	TGCGCCAGCAGCCAAGCGGCTAGCGGGATAGGAGATACGCAGTATTTT	CASSQAASGIGDTQYF
TRBD2	TRBJ2-3	few	TRBV12-3/TRBV12-4	TGTGCCAGCAGTCCTCTAGCGGGAGGACAACCTACGCAGTATTTT	CASSPLAGGQPTQYF
TRBD2	TRBJ2-1	few	TRBV12-3/TRBV12-4	TGTGCCAGCAGGATAGGGACTAGCGGTAACTACAATGAGCAGTTCTTC	CASRIGTSGNYNEQFF
.	TRBJ2-3	few	TRBV29-1	TGCAGCGCCGCACCGCGTGTCGCCCTCACAGATACGCAGTATTTT	CSAAPRVALTDTQYF
TRBD1	TRBJ1-5	.	TRBV20-1	TGCAGTGCTATGAGCCGGGACAGGGTTTTGAGTCAGCCCCAGCATTTT	CSAMSRDRVLSQPQHF
TRBD2	TRBJ2-1	few	TRBV20-1	TGCAGTGCCGGCGGACTAGCGGGAGCCTACAATGAGCAGTTCTTC	CSAGGLAGAYNEQFF
TRBD1	TRBJ1-2	many	TRBV5-1	TGCGCCAGCAGCTTACAGGGGGGCGTTTATGGCTACACCTTC	CASSLQGGVYGYTF
.	TRBJ2-1	few	TRBV11-3	TGTGCCAGCAGCTCGGCAGGGTCTCAGTACCTCTCCTACAATGAGCAGTTCTTC	CASSSAGSQYLSYNEQFF
TRBD2	TRBJ2-5	.	TRBV11-2	TGTGCCAGCAGCTCACGTGTGCTAGCGGGAGGTGGGACCCAGTACTTC	CASSSRVLAGGGTQYF
.	TRBJ2-2	many	TRBV5-1	TGCGCCAGCAGCTTGGTTGGTTTCACCGGGGAGCTGTTTTTT	CASSLVGFTGELFF
.	TRBJ2-3	few	TRBV9	TGTGCCAGCAGCTTCCAGGGGTCAGATACGCAGTATTTT	CASSFQGSDTQYF
TRBD1	TRBJ1-1	few	TRBV15	TGTGCCACTGGATCGGGTGGGACAGACACTGAAGCTTTCTTT	CATGSGGTDTEAFF
.	TRBJ1-2	.	TRBV18	TGTGCCAGCTCACCACAGGGCGAGGGAGGCTACACCTTC	CASSPQGEGGYTF
.	TRBJ1-1	few	TRBV24-1	TGTGCCACCAGTGGTCGGCAGGGAGGCACTGAAGCTTTCTTT	CATSGRQGGTEAFF
.	TRBJ2-2	.	TRBV3-1	TGTGCCAGCAGCCAATCGGACTACCGCACCGGGGAGCTGTTTTTT	CASSQSDYRTGELFF
TRBD1	TRBJ1-4	few	TRBV10-2	TGCGCCAGCATGCCCGGGACAGTTAATGAAAAACTGTTTTTT	CASMPGTVNEKLFF
.	TRBJ2-1	few	TRBV7-9	TGTGCCAGCAGCTTCCGGGCGTCACCCTACAATGAGCAGTTCTTC	CASSFRASPYNEQFF
TRBD2	TRBJ2-1	few	TRBV5-1	TGCGCCAGCAGCCCTAGCGGGACCCCCTATGAGCAGTTCTTC	CASSPSGTPYEQFF
.	TRBJ2-4	few	TRBV20-1	TGCAGTGCTCTCCCCGTGATCGACGCCAAAAACATTCAGTACTTC	CSALPVIDAKNIQYF
.	TRBJ2-6	few	TRBV20-1	TGCAGTGCCCCCCCCTCTGGGGCCAACGTCCTGACTTTC	CSAPPSGANVLTF
.	TRBJ2-1	many	TRBV27	TGTGCCAGCAGTTTGCGGACTTACAATGAGCAGTTCTTC	CASSLRTYNEQFF
.	TRBJ2-2	.	TRBV12-3/TRBV12-4	TGTGCCAGCAGCCCGCCGGGACACCTCCCTGGGGAGCTGTTTTTT	CASSPPGHLPGELFF
.	TRBJ1-6	few	TRBV5-1	TGCGCCAGCAGCTTCGGACACCTGAGGAGCTCCTATAATTCACCCCTCCACTTT	CASSFGHLRSSYNSPLHF
TRBD1	TRBJ1-2	few	TRBV3-1	TGTGCCAGTGGACAGGGGAGGCATGGCTACACCTTC	CASGQGRHGYTF
TRBD2	TRBJ2-3	few	TRBV12-3/TRBV12-4	TGTGCCAGCAGTGCACAGACTAGCAAACGCACAGATACGCAGTATTTT	CASSAQTSKRTDTQYF
TRBD2	TRBJ2-3	few	TRBV10-3	TGTGCCACGCGGGGACTAGCGGGAGTAAAGGATACGCAGTATTTT	CATRGLAGVKDTQYF
.	TRBJ2-5	.	TRBV6-5	TGTGCCAGCAGTTACTCGAAGCCCAGGAGACAAGAGACCCAGTACTTC	CASSYSKPRRQETQYF
.	TRBJ1-2	few	TRBV5-1	TGCGCCAGCAGCTTGGGGCCCGAAAGTAGCGGCTACACCTTC	CASSLGPESSGYTF
.	TRBJ2-1	.	TRBV5-1	TGCGCCAGCAGCCTGGGGCGGGGTCGGTACAATGAGCAGTTCTTC	CASSLGRGRYNEQFF
TRBD2	TRBJ2-7	.	TRBV28	TGTGCCAGCAGTATTACGACTAGCACCCAGCGCGAGCAGTACTTC	CASSITTSTQREQYF
.	TRBJ1-5	.	TRBV20-1	TGCAGTGCTAGCGGAATAGGGGCGGATAATCAGCCCCAGCATTTT	CSASGIGADNQPQHF
.	TRBJ1-1	few	TRBV12-3/TRBV12-4	TGTGCCAGCAGTCCCTACATGGCTGAAGCTTTCTTT	CASSPYMAEAFF
.	TRBJ2-5	many	TRBV20-1	TGCAGTGCCTCCCAGAGTTTAGCGCCAATCCAAGAGACCCAGTACTTC	CSASQSLAPIQETQYF
.	TRBJ2-1	many	TRBV4-1	TGCGCCAGCAGCCAGAGGGCGGTGGACAATGAGCAGTTCTTC	CASSQRAVDNEQFF
.	TRBJ1-1	.	TRBV12-3/TRBV12-4	TGTGCCAGCAGTCCCACCTGGCCCAGGGACACTGAAGCTTTCTTT	CASSPTWPRDTEAFF
.	TRBJ2-3	.	TRBV12-3/TRBV12-4	TGTGCCAGCGGAAGCGGCCCGCGAACGCAGTATTTT	CASGSGPRTQYF
.	TRBJ2-2	many	TRBV7-9	TGTGCCAGCTCCCGGCGGGACATCAACACCGGGGAGCTGTTTTTT	CASSRRDINTGELFF
.	TRBJ2-3	few	TRBV20-1	TGCAGTGCCCGGGACTGGTTGGATACGCAGTATTTT	CSARDWLDTQYF